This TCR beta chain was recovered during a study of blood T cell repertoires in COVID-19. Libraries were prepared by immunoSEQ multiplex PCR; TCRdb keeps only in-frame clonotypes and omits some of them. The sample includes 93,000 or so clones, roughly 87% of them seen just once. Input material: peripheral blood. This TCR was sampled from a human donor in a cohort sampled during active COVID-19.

The CDR3 sequence: CASSVGLAGPYEQYF. The CDR3 DNA sequence: TGTGCCAGCAGCGTAGGACTAGCGGGACCTTACGAGCAGTACTTC. The chain is built from TRBV9 and TRBJ2-7; 11 bases map to TRBD2. Trimming took 0 bases from V and 4 from J; bases not matched to a gene: 3. This CDR3 spans 15 amino acids. Germline values: CDR1 SGDLS, CDR2 YYNGEE.